This TCR beta chain was recovered during a study of regulatory T cells in long-lasting Graves disease. Time point noted: newly diagnosed GD, antithyroid drugs for less than 3 months. Researchers made the TCR library from RNA that was extracted from PBMCs. This CDR3 has 13 residues. V dropped 8 bases and J dropped 0; count of bases not matched to a gene: 5. The V gene's germline CDR1 is SQVTM and CDR2 ANQGSEA. This clonotype was found many times. iRepertoire HTBI primers and Arm-PCR of CDR3 regions built TCR beta libraries. Methods used by the authors: Across all samples, roughly 60 TRBV segments and about 13 TRBJ segments were identified. From the multiplex PCR reads, TCRdb called clonotypes with MiXCR, one entry per CDR3 protein. TCRdb, rather than the study authors, made the V and J calls. The profile shows roughly 400,000 distinct CDR3 sequences, approximately 16% of them singletons. This sample was also put to use in a study of T cells in Graves' hyperthyroidism and ophthalmopathy. That source adds: Exclusion of patients followed from uncontrolled infection, other autoimmune disease, pregnancy or lactation. Clinical symptoms, serum thyroxine and TRAb, thyroid ultrasound and orbital computed tomography were used for the diagnoses.

The chain links TRBV29-1 to TRBJ1-1; the match to TRBD1 covers 8 bases. The specimen comprised peripheral blood mononuclear cells (PBMCs), sampled at new diagnosis, from a patient treated with antithyroid drugs. The source is a woman between 40 and 55 years old with Graves disease. As DNA, the CDR3 is TGCAGCTCCCAACAGGGGGTGAACACTGAAGCTTTCTTT. As protein: CSSQQGVNTEAFF.